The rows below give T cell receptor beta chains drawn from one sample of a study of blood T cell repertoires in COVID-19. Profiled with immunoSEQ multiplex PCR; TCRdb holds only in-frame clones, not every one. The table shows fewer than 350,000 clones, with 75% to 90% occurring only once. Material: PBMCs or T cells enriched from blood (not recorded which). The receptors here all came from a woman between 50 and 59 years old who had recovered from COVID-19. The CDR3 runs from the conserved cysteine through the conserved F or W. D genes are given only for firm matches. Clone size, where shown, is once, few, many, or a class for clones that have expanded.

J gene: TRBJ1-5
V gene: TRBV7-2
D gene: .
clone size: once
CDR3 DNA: TGTGCCAGCAGCTATCAGGGAAATCAGCCCCAGCATTTT
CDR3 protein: CASSYQGNQPQHF

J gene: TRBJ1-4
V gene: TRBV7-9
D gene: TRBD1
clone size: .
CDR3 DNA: TGTGCCAGCAGCGACCGGGACAGGGGTTTTAATGAAAAACTGTTTTTT
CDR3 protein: CASSDRDRGFNEKLFF

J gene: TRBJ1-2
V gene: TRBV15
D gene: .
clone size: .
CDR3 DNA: TGTGCCACCAGCAGAGATCGAGGCGGAGACGGGGGCTACACCTTC
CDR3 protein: CATSRDRGGDGGYTF

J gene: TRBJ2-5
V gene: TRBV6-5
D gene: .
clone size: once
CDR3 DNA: TGTGCCAGCAGTTCGTACCAAGAGACCCAGTACTTC
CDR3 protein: CASSSYQETQYF

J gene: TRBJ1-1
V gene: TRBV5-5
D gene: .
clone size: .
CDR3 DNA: TGTGCCAGCAGCTTGGGACAGGTGAACACTGAAGCTTTCTTT
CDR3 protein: CASSLGQVNTEAFF

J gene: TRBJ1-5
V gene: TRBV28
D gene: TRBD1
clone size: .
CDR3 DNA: TGTGCCAGCAGCCCTGCCACAGGGGCCTTAAATCAGCCCCAGCATTTT
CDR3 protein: CASSPATGALNQPQHF

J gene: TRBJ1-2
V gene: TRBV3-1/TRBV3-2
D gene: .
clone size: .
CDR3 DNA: TGTGCCAGCAGCCAAGCGGGAGATGGCTACACCTTC
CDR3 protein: CASSQAGDGYTF

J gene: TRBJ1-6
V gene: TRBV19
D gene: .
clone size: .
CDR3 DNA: TGTGCCAGTAGCAACTTAAGGGGGTTGAGCTCCTATAATTCACCCCTCCACTTT
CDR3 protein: CASSNLRGLSSYNSPLHF

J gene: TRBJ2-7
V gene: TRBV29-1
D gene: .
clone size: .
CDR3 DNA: TGCAGCGTTGAATCGAAAGCGGACTACGAGCAGTACTTC
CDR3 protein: CSVESKADYEQYF

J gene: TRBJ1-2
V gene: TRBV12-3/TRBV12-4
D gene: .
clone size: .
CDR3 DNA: TGTGCCAGCAGCCGTTACACCTATGGCTACACCTTC
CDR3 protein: CASSRYTYGYTF

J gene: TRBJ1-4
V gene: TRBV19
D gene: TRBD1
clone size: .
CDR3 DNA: TGTGCCAGTAGTAGCGGGGACAGGGGGCATGAAAAACTGTTTTTT
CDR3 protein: CASSSGDRGHEKLFF

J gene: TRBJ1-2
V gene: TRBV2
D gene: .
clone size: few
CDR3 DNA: TGTGCCAGCAGTAAACAGGGTACTGGCTACACCTTC
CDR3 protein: CASSKQGTGYTF

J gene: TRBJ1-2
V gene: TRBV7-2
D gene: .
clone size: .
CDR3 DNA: TGTGCCAGCAGCTTAGAAAGCTCGGGAGCCTATGGCTACACCTTC
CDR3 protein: CASSLESSGAYGYTF

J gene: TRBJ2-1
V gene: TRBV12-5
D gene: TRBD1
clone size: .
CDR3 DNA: TGTGCTAGTGGTTCCCCAGGGGGCGCCGGACAGTTCTTC
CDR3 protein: CASGSPGGAGQFF

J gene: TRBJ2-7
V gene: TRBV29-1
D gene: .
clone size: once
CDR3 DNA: TGCAGCGTTGAAGGTCAGAGTAGGAGCTCCTACGAGCAGTACTTC
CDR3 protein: CSVEGQSRSSYEQYF

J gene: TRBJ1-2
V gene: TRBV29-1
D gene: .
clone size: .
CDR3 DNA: TGCAGCGTTGACACGAGCTATGGCTACACCTTC
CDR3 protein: CSVDTSYGYTF

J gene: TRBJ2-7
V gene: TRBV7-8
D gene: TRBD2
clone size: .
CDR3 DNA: TGTGCCAGCAGCTCACTAGCGGGAGGAACCTACGAGCAGTACTTC
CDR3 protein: CASSSLAGGTYEQYF

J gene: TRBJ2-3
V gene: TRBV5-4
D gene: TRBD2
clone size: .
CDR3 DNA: TGTGCCAGCAACCGGGGGGGCTTACGAGATACGCAGTATTTT
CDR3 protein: CASNRGGLRDTQYF